This is a list of T cell receptor beta chains from one sample in a study of blood T cell repertoires in COVID-19. Measured with immunoSEQ multiplex PCR; TCRdb has only the in-frame clones, and not every one. The sample has some 190,000 clones; 70% to 90% are singletons. Sequenced sample: peripheral blood. These TCRs come from a human donor with active or convalescent COVID-19. The donor label of this sample is uncertain. The CDR3 runs from the conserved cysteine through the conserved F or W. Each record gives: clone size, J gene, V gene, D gene, CDR3 protein, CDR3 DNA. D genes are given only for firm matches. Clone size is shown for a subset of rows, as once, few, many or a class of expanded clone.

>once|TRBJ2-1|TRBV18|TRBD2
CASSLSLAGVYNEQFF
TGTGCCAGCTCACTTAGCCTAGCGGGGGTTTACAATGAGCAGTTCTTC
>NA|TRBJ2-7|TRBV5-1|NA
CASSRPEAYEQYF
TGCGCCAGCAGCCGCCCGGAGGCCTACGAGCAGTACTTC
>NA|TRBJ1-6|TRBV19|NA
CASSMSSGDNSPLHF
TGTGCCAGTAGTATGAGCTCGGGAGATAATTCACCCCTCCACTTT
>NA|TRBJ2-1|TRBV5-4|TRBD2
CASSRGTSGGLYNEQFF
TGTGCCAGCAGCCGCGGGACTAGCGGGGGGCTCTATAATGAGCAGTTCTTC
>once|TRBJ2-1|TRBV10-3|TRBD2
CAISESVGAGSQFGQFF
TGTGCCATCAGTGAGTCGGTTGGAGCGGGGAGTCAGTTTGGGCAGTTCTTC
>NA|TRBJ2-1|TRBV5-4|TRBD2
CASSLGGRASNEQFF
TGTGCCAGCAGCTTGGGCGGGAGGGCCTCCAATGAGCAGTTCTTC
>NA|TRBJ1-1|TRBV12-3/TRBV12-4|NA
CATREAPNTEAFF
TGTGCCACCCGTGAGGCTCCCAACACTGAAGCTTTCTTT
>NA|TRBJ1-2|TRBV12-3/TRBV12-4|TRBD1
CASRDQGAQGYTF
TGTGCCAGCAGGGATCAGGGGGCGCAGGGCTACACCTTC
>NA|TRBJ2-1|TRBV6-5|NA
CASSYSVGEYNEQFF
TGTGCCAGCAGTTACTCCGTGGGAGAATACAATGAGCAGTTCTTC
>NA|TRBJ2-7|TRBV7-2|NA
CASSSGLYEQYF
TGTGCCAGCAGCTCCGGACTCTACGAGCAGTACTTC
>NA|TRBJ2-5|TRBV27|TRBD1
CASSFMGTGGQVYF
TGTGCCAGCAGTTTCATGGGGACAGGAGGGCAAGTGTACTTC
>NA|TRBJ1-1|TRBV5-1|NA
CASSLSPSPGNTEAFF
TGCGCCAGCAGCTTGAGCCCATCGCCGGGGAACACTGAAGCTTTCTTT
>NA|TRBJ1-2|TRBV21-1|NA
CASSKALDFNTPACCSYTF
TGTGCCAGCAGCAAAGCGCTAGACTTTAACACCCCAGCGTGTTGTAGCTACACCTTC
>NA|TRBJ2-3|TRBV7-8|NA
CASSFSGTDTQYF
TGTGCCAGCAGCTTTTCGGGAACAGATACGCAGTATTTT
>NA|TRBJ2-2|TRBV2|TRBD2
CASTVDSGGLNTGELFF
TGTGCCAGCACTGTTGATAGCGGGGGGCTGAACACCGGGGAGCTGTTTTTT
>NA|TRBJ2-5|TRBV7-9|NA
CASSATGEGAEETQYF
TGTGCCAGCAGCGCGACGGGAGAGGGAGCGGAGGAGACCCAGTACTTC
>NA|TRBJ2-7|TRBV19|TRBD2
CASSMWGPASGRAYEQYF
TGTGCCAGTAGTATGTGGGGTCCGGCTAGCGGGAGGGCCTACGAGCAGTACTTC
>once|TRBJ2-7|TRBV4-1|NA
CASTPGNSQRVYEQYF
TGCGCCAGCACCCCAGGGAACTCACAGAGAGTTTACGAGCAGTACTTC
>NA|TRBJ2-3|TRBV10-3|TRBD1
CAISELQGAASTDTQYF
TGTGCCATCAGTGAGCTACAGGGGGCCGCTAGCACAGATACGCAGTATTTT